This T cell receptor beta chain came from a study of cytomegalovirus exposure and HLA in healthy donors. Details on this clone: The target antigen is unknown.

The J segment lost 7 bases and the V segment lost 4 bases, leaving 15 bases of the junction unmatched. Germline loops: CDR1 SGHRS, CDR2 YFSETQ. This CDR3 has 17 residues. PCR amplification relied on 60 Vbeta primers (plus 13 Jbeta primers). Repertoires were generated with immunoSEQ multiplex PCR, while TCRdb's copy carries only in-frame clones and drops some. The data show roughly 180,000 clones, 75% seen once. Overall study results and limits: What a later analysis reportedly showed was that an Asian-associated ancestry cluster had fewer N-insertions than the approximately 700-donor mean. Researchers reportedly found TCR beta sequences accurately predicted most subjects' HLA-A and HLA-B alleles. The authors assumed roughly uniform sequencing depth across donors for presence/absence analyses.

The V call is TRBV5-1, the J call TRBJ2-1, with 9 bases matching TRBD1. This clonotype originated in a middle-aged woman in good health and CMV-seropositive. The material sequenced was PBMCs. The CDR3 DNA reads TGCGCCAGCAGCCACTATACCGGGACAGGGTCGGGAAATGAGCAGTTCTTC. It encodes CASSHYTGTGSGNEQFF.